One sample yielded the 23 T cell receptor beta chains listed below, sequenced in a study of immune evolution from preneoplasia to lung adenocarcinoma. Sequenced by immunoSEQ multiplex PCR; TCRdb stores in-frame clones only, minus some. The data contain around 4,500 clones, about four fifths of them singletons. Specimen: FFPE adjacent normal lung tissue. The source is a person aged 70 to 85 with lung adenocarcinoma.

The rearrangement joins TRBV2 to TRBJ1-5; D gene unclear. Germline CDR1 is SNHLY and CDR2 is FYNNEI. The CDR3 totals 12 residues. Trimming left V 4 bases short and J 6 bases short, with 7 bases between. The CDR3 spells CASSGRSQPQHF. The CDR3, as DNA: TGTGCCAGCAGTGGCCGCAGTCAGCCCCAGCATTTT.

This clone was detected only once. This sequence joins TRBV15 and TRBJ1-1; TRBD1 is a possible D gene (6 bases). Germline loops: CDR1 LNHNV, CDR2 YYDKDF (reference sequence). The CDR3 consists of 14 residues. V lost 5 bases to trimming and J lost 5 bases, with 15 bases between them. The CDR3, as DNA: TGTGCCACCAGCTCCAGAGGGAGGGGGACTGAAGCTTTCTTT. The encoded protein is CATSSRGRGTEAFF.

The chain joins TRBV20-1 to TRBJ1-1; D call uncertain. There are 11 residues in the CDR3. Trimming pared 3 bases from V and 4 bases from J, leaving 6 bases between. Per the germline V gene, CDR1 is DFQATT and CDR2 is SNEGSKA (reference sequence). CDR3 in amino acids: CSAREFTEAFF. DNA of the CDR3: TGCAGTGCTAGGGAATTCACTGAAGCTTTCTTT.

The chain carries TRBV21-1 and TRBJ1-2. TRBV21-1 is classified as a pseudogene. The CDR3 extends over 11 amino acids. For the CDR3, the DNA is TGTGCCAGCATAGCGGGGGCGGGCTACACCTTC. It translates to CASIAGAGYTF.

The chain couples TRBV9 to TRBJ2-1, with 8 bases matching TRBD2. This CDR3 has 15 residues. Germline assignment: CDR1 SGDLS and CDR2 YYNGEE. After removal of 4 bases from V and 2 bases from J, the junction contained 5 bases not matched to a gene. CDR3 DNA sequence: TGTGCCAGCAGCCCCAGCGGGAGTCCCTACAATGAGCAGTTCTTC. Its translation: CASSPSGSPYNEQFF.

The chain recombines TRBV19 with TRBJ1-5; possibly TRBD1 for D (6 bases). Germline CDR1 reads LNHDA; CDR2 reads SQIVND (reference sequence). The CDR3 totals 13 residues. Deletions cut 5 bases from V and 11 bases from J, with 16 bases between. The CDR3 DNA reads TGTGCCAGTAGTCCGGACAGAAATCGGGCCCAGCATTTT. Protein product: CASSPDRNRAQHF. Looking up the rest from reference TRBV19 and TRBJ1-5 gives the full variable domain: DGGITQSPKYLFRKEGQNVTLSCEQNLNHDAMYWYRQDPGQGLRLIYYSQIVNDFQKGDIAEGYSVSREKKESFPLTVTSAQKNPTAFYLCASSPDRNRAQHFGDGTRLSIL.

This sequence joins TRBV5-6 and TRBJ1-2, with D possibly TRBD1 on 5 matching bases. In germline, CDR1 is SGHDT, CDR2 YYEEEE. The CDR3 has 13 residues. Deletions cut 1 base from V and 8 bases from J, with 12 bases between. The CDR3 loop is CASSLRQFGGYTF. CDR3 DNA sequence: TGTGCCAGCAGCTTGAGACAGTTCGGGGGCTACACCTTC.

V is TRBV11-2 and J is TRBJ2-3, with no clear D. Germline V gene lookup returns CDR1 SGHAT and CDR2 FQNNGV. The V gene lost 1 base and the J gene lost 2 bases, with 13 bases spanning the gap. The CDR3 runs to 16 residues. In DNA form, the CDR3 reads TGTGCCAGCAGCTTAGGAGCGACCGCGGCCACAGATACGCAGTATTTT. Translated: CASSLGATAATDTQYF. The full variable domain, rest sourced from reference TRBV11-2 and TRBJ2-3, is EAGVAQSPRYKIIEKRQSVAFWCNPISGHATLYWYQQILGQGPKLLIQFQNNGVVDDSQLPKDRFSAERLKGVDSTLKIQPAKLEDSAVYLCASSLGATAATDTQYFGPGTRLTVL.

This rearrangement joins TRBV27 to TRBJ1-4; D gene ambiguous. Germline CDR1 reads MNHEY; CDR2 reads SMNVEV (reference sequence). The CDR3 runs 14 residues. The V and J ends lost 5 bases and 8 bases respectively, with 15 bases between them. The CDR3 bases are TGTGCCAGCAGTCGGGGTGAGGGCTCAGAAAAACTGTTTTTT. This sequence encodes CASSRGEGSEKLFF. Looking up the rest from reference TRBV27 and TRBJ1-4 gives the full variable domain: EAQVTQNPRYLITVTGKKLTVTCSQNMNHEYMSWYRQDPGLGLRQIYYSMNVEVTDKGDVPEGYKVSRKEKRNFPLILESPSPNQTSLYFCASSRGEGSEKLFFGSGTQLSVL.

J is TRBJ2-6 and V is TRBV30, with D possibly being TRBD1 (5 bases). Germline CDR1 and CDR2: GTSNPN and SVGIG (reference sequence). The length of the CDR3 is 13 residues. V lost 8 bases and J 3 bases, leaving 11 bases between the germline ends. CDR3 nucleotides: TGTGCCGGTCAGGGTTATGGGGCCAACGTCCTGACTTTC. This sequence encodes CAGQGYGANVLTF.

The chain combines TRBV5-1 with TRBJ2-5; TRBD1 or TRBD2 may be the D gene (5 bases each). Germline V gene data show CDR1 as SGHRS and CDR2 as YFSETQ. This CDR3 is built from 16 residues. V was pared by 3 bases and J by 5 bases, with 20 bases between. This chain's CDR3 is CASSSWSGQAGETQYF. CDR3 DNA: TGCGCCAGCAGCTCGTGGAGCGGACAAGCCGGGGAGACCCAGTACTTC.

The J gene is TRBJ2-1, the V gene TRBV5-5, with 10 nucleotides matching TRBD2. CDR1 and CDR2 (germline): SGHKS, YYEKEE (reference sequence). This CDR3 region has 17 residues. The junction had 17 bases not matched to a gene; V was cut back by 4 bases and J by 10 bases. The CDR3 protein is CASSPVMLAGVAGEQFF. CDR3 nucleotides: TGTGCCAGCAGCCCCGTCATGCTAGCGGGAGTGGCGGGAGAGCAGTTCTTC. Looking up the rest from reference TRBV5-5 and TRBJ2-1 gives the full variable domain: DAGVTQSPTHLIKTRGQQVTLRCSPISGHKSVSWYQQVLGQGPQFIFQYYEKEERGRGNFPDRFSARQFPNYSSELNVNALLLGDSALYLCASSPVMLAGVAGEQFFGPGTRLTVL.

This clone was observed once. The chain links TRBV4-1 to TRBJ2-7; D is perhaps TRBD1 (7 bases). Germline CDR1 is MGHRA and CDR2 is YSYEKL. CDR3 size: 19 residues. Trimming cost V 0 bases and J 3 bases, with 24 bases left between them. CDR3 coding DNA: TGCGCCAGCAGCCAAGAAGAAGCCCTCCCAGGGGGGTATTACTACGAGCAGTACTTC. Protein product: CASSQEEALPGGYYYEQYF.

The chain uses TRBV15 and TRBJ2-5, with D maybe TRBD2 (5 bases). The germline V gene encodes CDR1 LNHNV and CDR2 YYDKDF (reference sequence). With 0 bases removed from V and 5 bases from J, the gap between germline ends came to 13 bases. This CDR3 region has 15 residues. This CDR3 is CATSRDKGDSETQYF. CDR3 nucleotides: TGTGCCACCAGCAGAGATAAGGGAGACTCCGAGACCCAGTACTTC.

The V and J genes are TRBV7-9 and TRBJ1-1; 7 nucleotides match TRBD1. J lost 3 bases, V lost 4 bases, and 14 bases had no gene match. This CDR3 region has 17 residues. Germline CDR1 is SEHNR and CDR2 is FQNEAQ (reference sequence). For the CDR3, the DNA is TGTGCCAGCAGCTCAGGGGGGGGCGCCCGGTTAGACACTGAAGCTTTCTTT. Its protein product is CASSSGGGARLDTEAFF.

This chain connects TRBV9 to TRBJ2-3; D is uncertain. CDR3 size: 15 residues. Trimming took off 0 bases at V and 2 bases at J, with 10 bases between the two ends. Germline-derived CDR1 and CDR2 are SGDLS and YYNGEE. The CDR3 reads CASSVESTNTDTQYF. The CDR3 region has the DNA TGTGCCAGCAGCGTAGAGTCTACAAACACAGATACGCAGTATTTT. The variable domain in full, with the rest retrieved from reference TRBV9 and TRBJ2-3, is DSGVTQTPKHLITATGQRVTLRCSPRSGDLSVYWYQQSLDQGLQFLIQYYNGEERAKGNILERFSAQQFPDLHSELNLSSLELGDSALYFCASSVESTNTDTQYFGPGTRLTVL.

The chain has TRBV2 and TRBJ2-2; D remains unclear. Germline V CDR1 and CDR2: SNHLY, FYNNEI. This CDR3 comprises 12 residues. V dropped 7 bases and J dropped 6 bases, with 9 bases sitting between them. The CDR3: CASNQAAGELFF. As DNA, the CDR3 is TGTGCCAGCAACCAGGCTGCCGGGGAGCTGTTTTTT.

Here the CDR3 DNA reads TGTGCCAGCTCACCAACGACAGACAGAAATCAGCCCCAGCATTTT. The encoded protein is CASSPTTDRNQPQHF. V gene TRBV18 combines with J gene TRBJ1-5; the D gene is possibly TRBD1 (5 bases). Between the trimmed V and J ends, which lost 2 bases and 4 bases, there was a span of 12 bases. This CDR3 contains 15 residues. CDR1 KGHSH and CDR2 LQKENI come from the germline V gene.

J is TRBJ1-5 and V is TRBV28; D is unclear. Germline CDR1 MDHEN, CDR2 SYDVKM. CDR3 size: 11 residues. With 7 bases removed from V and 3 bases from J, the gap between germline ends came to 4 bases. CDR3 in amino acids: CASMDNQPQHF. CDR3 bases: TGTGCCAGCATGGACAATCAGCCCCAGCATTTT.

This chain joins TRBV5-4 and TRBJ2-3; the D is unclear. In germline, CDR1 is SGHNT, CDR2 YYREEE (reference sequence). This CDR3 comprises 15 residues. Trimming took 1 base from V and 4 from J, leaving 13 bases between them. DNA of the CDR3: TGTGCCAGCAGCTTGAAGGTCGACCGTCCAGATACGCAGTATTTT. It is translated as CASSLKVDRPDTQYF.

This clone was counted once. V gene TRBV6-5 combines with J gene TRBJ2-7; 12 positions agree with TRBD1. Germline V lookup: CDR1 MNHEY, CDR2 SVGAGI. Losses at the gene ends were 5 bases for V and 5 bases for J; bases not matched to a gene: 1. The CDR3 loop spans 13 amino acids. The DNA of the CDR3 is TGTGCCAGCAGTCGGGACAGGGGGCACGAGCAGTACTTC. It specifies CASSRDRGHEQYF.

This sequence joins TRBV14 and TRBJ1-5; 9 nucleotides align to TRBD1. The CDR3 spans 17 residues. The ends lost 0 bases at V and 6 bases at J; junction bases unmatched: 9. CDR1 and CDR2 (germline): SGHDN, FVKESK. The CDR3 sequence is CASSQEGQGFARQPQHF. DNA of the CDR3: TGTGCCAGCAGCCAAGAGGGACAGGGCTTTGCACGTCAGCCCCAGCATTTT.

The CDR3 DNA follows: TGCAGCGCCTGGGGTGGGGGTCGCACAGATACGCAGTATTTT. Encoded protein: CSAWGGGRTDTQYF. The rearrangement links TRBV29-1 to TRBJ2-3; the D call may be TRBD1 or TRBD2 (5 bases each). CDR1 SQVTM and CDR2 ANQGSEA come from the germline V gene. This CDR3 region has 14 residues. V lost 7 bases and J 1 base, leaving 15 bases between the germline ends.